This record concerns one TCR beta chain sequence. The assay was immunoSEQ multiplex PCR, and TCRdb's table has in-frame clones only and misses some. Among under 35,000 clones, approximately 90% were seen once, and the ten largest hold 4.1%. These data come from a study of technical replicates of blood from a handful of donors. The CDR3 has 13 residues. The germline V gene encodes CDR1 SQVTM and CDR2 ANQGSEA. V lost 6 bases to trimming and J lost 3 bases; unmatched junction nucleotides: 1. Sequenced material: PBMCs. The rearrangement uses TRBV29-1 and TRBJ2-1, with 11 nucleotides matching TRBD1. This receptor was identified in a human donor in good health. Some clones in this sample may be carry-over from other donors' samples. The CDR3 DNA reads as TGCAGCGTGGGGACAGGGGGCTACAATGAGCAGTTCTTC. Protein: CSVGTGGYNEQFF.